The 31 T cell receptor beta chains in this list originate from one sample, sequenced in a study of T cell repertoires in ileal Crohn's disease. Method: immunoSEQ multiplex PCR; TCRdb's copy keeps in-frame clones and lacks some. The sample records some 10,000 clones, less than 85% being singletons. The sample consisted of ileal tissue. Every receptor here comes from an adult with Crohn's disease.

The chain has TRBV19 and TRBJ2-1; 8 bases map to TRBD1. The germline gives CDR1 LNHDA, CDR2 SQIVND (reference sequence). J was trimmed by 5 bases and V by 1 base; bases with no gene match: 1. The CDR3 runs 14 residues. The CDR3 region is CASSIGQGNNEQFF. The CDR3 DNA sequence: TGTGCCAGTAGTATAGGACAGGGGAACAATGAGCAGTTCTTC.

The chain joins TRBV15 to TRBJ2-1; D may be TRBD2 (6 bases). V dropped 5 bases and J dropped 7 bases, with 15 bases sitting between them. In germline, CDR1 is LNHNV, CDR2 YYDKDF (reference sequence). This CDR3 is built from 14 residues. The CDR3 loop reads CATSPRPAGNEQFF. The CDR3 DNA reads TGTGCCACCAGCCCTCGCCCGGCGGGGAATGAGCAGTTCTTC.

The gene calls are TRBV4-3 and TRBJ1-1, with D possibly matching TRBD1 (5 bases). The CDR3 consists of 16 residues. Trimming cost V 3 bases and J 1 base, with 15 bases left between them. CDR1 and CDR2 from the germline V gene are LGHNA and YSLEER. Written as DNA, the CDR3 is TGCGCCAGCAGCCATCCCGGGACTGGGAAGAACACTGAAGCTTTCTTT. Protein: CASSHPGTGKNTEAFF.

The chain is built from TRBV10-3 and TRBJ2-3, with 7 bases that match TRBD1. The length of the CDR3 is 14 residues. Looked up from germline, CDR1 is ENHRY and CDR2 is SYGVKD. The V gene end was trimmed by 6 bases and the J gene end by 6 bases; junction bases not matched to a gene: 9. The CDR3 DNA reads as TGTGCCATCAGAATGACAGGGAACTTCGATACGCAGTATTTT. Protein product: CAIRMTGNFDTQYF.

The chain employs TRBV15 and TRBJ2-7; 7 positions agree with TRBD2. The CDR3 sequence is 14 residues long. The V segment lost 5 bases and the J segment 5 bases; nucleotides outside the gene matches: 9. Germline CDR1 LNHNV, CDR2 YYDKDF (reference sequence). The CDR3 region is CATSYRGDFNEQYF. As DNA, the CDR3 is TGTGCCACCAGCTACCGGGGGGATTTCAACGAGCAGTACTTC.

This sequence joins TRBV2 and TRBJ2-5, with 10 bases identical to TRBD2. CDR3 length equals 14 residues. V gave up 4 bases and J gave up 5 bases; unmatched junction bases: 4. Germline V gene lookup returns CDR1 SNHLY and CDR2 FYNNEI. CDR3 coding DNA: TGTGCCAGCAGTGTGTCTAGCGGGGGCGAGACCCAGTACTTC. This codes for CASSVSSGGETQYF. Supplemented by reference TRBV2 and TRBJ2-5, the full variable domain reads EPEVTQTPSHQVTQMGQEVILRCVPISNHLYFYWYRQILGQKVEFLVSFYNNEISEKSEIFDDQFSVERPDGSNFTLKIRSTKLEDSAMYFCASSVSSGGETQYFGPGTRLLVL.

The chain carries TRBV2 and TRBJ1-1, with D possibly being TRBD1 (5 bases). The CDR3 is 13 amino acids. V was cut by 5 bases and J by 10 bases, with 17 bases left in between. The germline gives CDR1 SNHLY, CDR2 FYNNEI. The CDR3 region is CASSFDSQIGAFF. CDR3 nucleotides: TGTGCCAGCAGTTTTGACAGCCAGATAGGAGCTTTCTTT.

The chain is built from TRBV12-5 and TRBJ1-4; D not certain. V was trimmed by 2 bases and J by 8 bases, leaving 18 bases between them. CDR1 and CDR2 (germline): LGHNT, FRNRAP. The CDR3 covers 16 residues. The CDR3 sequence is CASGLWSWAPLEKLFF. CDR3 coding DNA: TGTGCTAGTGGTTTGTGGTCCTGGGCCCCATTAGAAAAACTGTTTTTT.

The rearrangement links TRBV6-1 to TRBJ2-7; 8 positions agree with TRBD2. J gave up 2 bases and V 4 bases, and 7 bases lay outside the gene matches. The germline V gene has CDR1 MNHNS and CDR2 SASEGT. This CDR3 is 15 amino acids long. The CDR3 here is CASSGRGREAYEQYF. The CDR3 region has the DNA TGTGCCAGCAGTGGCCGAGGGCGGGAGGCCTACGAGCAGTACTTC.

The chain employs TRBV7-2 and TRBJ1-2, with D unclear. Germline CDR1 reads SGHTA; CDR2 reads FQGNSA. CDR3 length: 11 amino acids. The ends were cut back, 4 bases at V and 8 bases at J, with 8 bases in the middle. CDR3 nucleotide sequence: TGTGCCAGCAGCTCAACCCGGGGCTACACCTTC. It yields the protein CASSSTRGYTF.

This chain joins TRBV5-1 and TRBJ2-1, with TRBD2 matching 9 bases. The J segment lost 0 bases and the V segment lost 3 bases, leaving 4 bases of the junction unmatched. Germline values: CDR1 SGHRS, CDR2 YFSETQ. The CDR3 runs 16 residues. The chain's CDR3 is CASSSFSGSSYNEQFF. The CDR3 bases are TGCGCCAGCAGCTCGTTTAGCGGGAGCTCCTACAATGAGCAGTTCTTC.

The CDR3 region is CASSVGRQGNEKLFF. CDR3 in DNA: TGTGCCAGCAGCGTAGGTCGACAGGGTAATGAAAAACTGTTTTTT. The chain is built from TRBV9 and TRBJ1-4, with 7 bases that match TRBD1. The J segment lost 4 bases and the V segment lost 0 bases, leaving 3 bases of the junction unmatched. The germline gives CDR1 SGDLS, CDR2 YYNGEE. This CDR3 comprises 15 residues.

This clone has only one observation. The chain combines TRBV28 with TRBJ1-2; 11 nucleotides align to TRBD1. The CDR3 totals 14 residues. CDR1 is MDHEN, CDR2 SYDVKM, per germline. The V segment lost 3 bases and the J segment 8 bases; nucleotides outside the gene matches: 5. The CDR3 bases are TGTGCCAGCAGTTTCCGGACAGGGGGCTGGGGCTACACCTTC. Protein sequence: CASSFRTGGWGYTF.

The chain has TRBV2 and TRBJ2-6, with a tentative D call TRBD1 (6 bases). The CDR3 is 13 residues long. Germline assignment: CDR1 SNHLY and CDR2 FYNNEI. V lost 6 bases and J lost 8, with 11 bases in between. This CDR3 reads CASSMTGTNVLTF. The CDR3 bases are TGTGCCAGCAGCATGACAGGAACCAACGTCCTGACTTTC.

This chain joins TRBV7-3 and TRBJ1-2, with D unclear. The CDR3 runs to 12 residues. The V end lost 2 bases, the J end lost 4 bases, and 5 bases lay between the germline ends. CDR1 is SGHTA and CDR2 is FQGTGA in the germline V gene. CDR3: CASSLSGYGYTF. The CDR3 DNA reads TGTGCCAGCAGCTTATCCGGCTATGGCTACACCTTC.

The chain has TRBV7-9 and TRBJ2-7; D is ambiguous. The germline gives CDR1 SEHNR, CDR2 FQNEAQ (reference sequence). This CDR3 has 12 amino acids. V lost 2 bases to trimming and J lost 5 bases, with 7 bases between them. The CDR3 is CASSLPGNEQYF. CDR3 coding DNA: TGTGCCAGCAGCTTACCGGGTAACGAGCAGTACTTC.

The V call is TRBV30, the J call TRBJ1-5; D may be TRBD1 (5 bases). Trimming left V 6 bases short and J 7 bases short, with 13 bases between. The germline V gene encodes CDR1 GTSNPN and CDR2 SVGIG (reference sequence). The CDR3 loop spans 12 amino acids. CDR3 loop: CACARDGQPQHF. CDR3 sequence (DNA): TGTGCCTGCGCCAGGGATGGACAGCCCCAGCATTTT.

The chain recombines TRBV5-1 with TRBJ2-2; TRBD2 matches at 9 bases. The CDR3 consists of 14 residues. The V segment lost 9 bases and the J segment 3 bases; nucleotides outside the gene matches: 6. CDR1 and CDR2 from the germline V gene are SGHRS and YFSETQ. The CDR3 sequence is CATSGKGDTGELFF. The CDR3 nucleotides read TGCGCCACTAGCGGGAAGGGCGACACCGGGGAGCTGTTTTTT.

CDR3 nucleotides: TGTGCCAGCTCACCGGTTCTTTGGGGCACCAACATTGATGAGCAGTTCTTC. Translated, it gives CASSPVLWGTNIDEQFF. The rearrangement uses TRBV18 and TRBJ2-1; TRBD1 might be the D (5 bases). Germline loops: CDR1 KGHSH, CDR2 LQKENI. This CDR3 has 17 amino acids. The ends were cut back, 3 bases at V and 8 bases at J, with 23 bases in the middle.

The rearrangement uses TRBV7-2 and TRBJ2-5; D gene unclear. The CDR3 spans 13 residues. V lost 1 base and J 5 bases, leaving 8 bases between the germline ends. Germline assignment: CDR1 SGHTA and CDR2 FQGNSA. Here the CDR3 reads CASSLGVWETQYF. CDR3 in DNA: TGTGCCAGCAGCTTAGGAGTGTGGGAGACCCAGTACTTC.

The V gene is TRBV28, the J gene TRBJ2-2; 7 positions agree with TRBD1. Germline V gene lookup returns CDR1 MDHEN and CDR2 SYDVKM. V shed 4 bases and J 1 base; nucleotides not matched to a gene: 3. This CDR3 region has 15 residues. The CDR3: CASSSGDRNTGELFF. The CDR3 region has the DNA TGTGCCAGCAGTTCAGGGGACAGGAACACCGGGGAGCTGTTTTTT.

This clone was seen a single time. The chain combines TRBV11-2 with TRBJ1-1, with 9 bases lining up with TRBD1. Unmatched junction bases numbered 12, after V lost 5 bases and J lost 5 bases. This CDR3 has 16 residues. Germline CDR1 SGHAT, CDR2 FQNNGV. Written as DNA, the CDR3 is TGTGCCAGCAGCCAGTTGACAGGGGGGGGCTTTACTGAAGCTTTCTTT. As protein: CASSQLTGGGFTEAFF. The complete variable domain, with remaining parts taken from reference TRBV11-2 and TRBJ1-1, reads EAGVAQSPRYKIIEKRQSVAFWCNPISGHATLYWYQQILGQGPKLLIQFQNNGVVDDSQLPKDRFSAERLKGVDSTLKIQPAKLEDSAVYLCASSQLTGGGFTEAFFGQGTRLTVV.

CDR3 protein: CASSFPTSGSESSYNEQFF. In DNA, the CDR3 is TGCGCCAGCAGCTTCCCGACTAGCGGGAGCGAAAGCTCCTACAATGAGCAGTTCTTC. The V gene is TRBV5-1, the J gene TRBJ2-1; 12 bases fit TRBD2. The CDR3 runs 19 residues. Trimming took 2 bases from V and 0 from J; bases not matched to a gene: 9. Germline V gene data show CDR1 as SGHRS and CDR2 as YFSETQ.

This chain connects TRBV30 to TRBJ2-5; D might be TRBD1 (6 bases). With 0 bases removed from V and 2 bases from J, the gap between germline ends came to 10 bases. The V gene's germline CDR1 is GTSNPN and CDR2 SVGIG (reference sequence). The CDR3 runs 14 residues. CDR3 residues: CAWSVVGAQETQYF. The CDR3 DNA is TGTGCCTGGAGTGTAGTGGGGGCGCAAGAGACCCAGTACTTC.

The chain joins TRBV30 to TRBJ2-7; D is possibly TRBD2 (7 bases). Germline CDR1 is GTSNPN and CDR2 is SVGIG (reference sequence). This CDR3 region has 14 residues. V was cut by 1 base and J by 0 bases, with 10 bases left in between. CDR3 amino acids: CAWSERGASYEQYF. The CDR3 region has the DNA TGTGCCTGGAGTGAACGGGGGGCCTCCTACGAGCAGTACTTC.

V gene TRBV27 combines with J gene TRBJ2-1; 8 nucleotides line up with TRBD2. V lost 4 bases, J lost 10 bases, and 0 bases stayed unmatched. The CDR3 has 11 amino acids. Germline assignment: CDR1 MNHEY and CDR2 SMNVEV (reference sequence). CDR3 nucleotide sequence: TGTGCCAGCAGTTCGGGAGGGGAGCAGTTCTTC. The encoded protein is CASSSGGEQFF.

CDR3 region: CASSPPEAIHEKLFF. In nucleotides, the CDR3 is TGTGCCAGCTCACCACCGGAGGCAATACATGAAAAACTGTTTTTT. The chain joins TRBV18 to TRBJ1-4; D not resolved. Between the trimmed V and J ends, which lost 0 bases and 6 bases, there was a span of 11 bases. The CDR3 contains 15 residues. The germline V gene encodes CDR1 KGHSH and CDR2 LQKENI. Full variable domain (missing parts from reference TRBV18 and TRBJ1-4): NAGVMQNPRHLVRRRGQEARLRCSPMKGHSHVYWYRQLPEEGLKFMVYLQKENIIDESGMPKERFSAEFPKEGPSILRIQQVVRGDSAAYFCASSPPEAIHEKLFFGSGTQLSVL.

This clone was detected only a few times. The chain recombines TRBV19 with TRBJ1-2; D gene ambiguous. The CDR3 contains 13 residues. From germline, CDR1 is LNHDA and CDR2 SQIVND (reference sequence). With 3 bases removed from V and 1 base from J, the gap between germline ends came to 6 bases. The CDR3 bases are TGTGCCAGTAGTATCGAACATAACTATGGCTACACCTTC. Its translation is CASSIEHNYGYTF.

This clone was recorded a few times. This chain uses TRBV2 with TRBJ2-3; D might be TRBD2 (6 bases). The V gene's germline CDR1 is SNHLY and CDR2 FYNNEI. The CDR3 loop spans 15 amino acids. The V and J ends lost 1 base and 3 bases respectively, with 11 bases between them. The CDR3 reads CASSEGRGGTDTQYF. Here the CDR3 DNA reads TGTGCCAGCAGTGAAGGGCGGGGTGGAACAGATACGCAGTATTTT.

The chain is built from TRBV25-1 and TRBJ2-5; the match to TRBD1 covers 9 bases. The J call is uncertain, as TRBJ2-7 better fits the DNA end. The germline V gene has CDR1 MGHDK and CDR2 SYGVNS. The CDR3 covers 16 residues. The CDR3 bases are TGTGCCGGGGGGGACAGGGTCACTAAAATCGACTACGAGCAGTACTTC. It encodes CAGGDRVTKIDYEQYF.

The V call is TRBV7-2, the J call TRBJ2-5, with TRBD2 as a possible D gene (6 bases). The CDR3 is made up of 16 amino acids. CDR1 SGHTA and CDR2 FQGNSA come from the germline V gene. V lost 5 bases, J lost 1 base, and 17 bases lay in between. The CDR3 bases are TGTGCCAGCAGCCCGCGGGCGTGGGGACTCCAAGAGACCCAGTACTTC. Its translation is CASSPRAWGLQETQYF.